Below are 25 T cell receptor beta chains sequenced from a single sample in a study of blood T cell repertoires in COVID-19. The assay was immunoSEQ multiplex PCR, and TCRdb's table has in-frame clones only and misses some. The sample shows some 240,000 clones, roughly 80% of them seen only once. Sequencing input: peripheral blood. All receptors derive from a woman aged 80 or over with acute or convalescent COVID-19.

As DNA, the CDR3 is TGTGCCAGCAGCCAAGGGGGACAGGGTCCCTCTGGGGCCAACGTCCTGACTTTC. Amino acids: CASSQGGQGPSGANVLTF. V and J are TRBV2 and TRBJ2-6; 9 bases fit TRBD1. CDR1 is SNHLY, CDR2 FYNNEI, per germline. V was pared by 6 bases and J by 0 bases, with 9 bases of the junction left unmatched. This CDR3 has 18 amino acids.

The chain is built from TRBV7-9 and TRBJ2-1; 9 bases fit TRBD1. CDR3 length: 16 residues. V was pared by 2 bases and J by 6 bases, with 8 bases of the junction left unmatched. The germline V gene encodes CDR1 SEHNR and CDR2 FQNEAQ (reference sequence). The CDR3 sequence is CASSLKGTGPGNEQFF. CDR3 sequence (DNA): TGTGCCAGCAGCTTAAAGGGGACAGGGCCCGGCAATGAGCAGTTCTTC. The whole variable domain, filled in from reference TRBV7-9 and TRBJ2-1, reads DTGVSQNPRHKITKRGQNVTFRCDPISEHNRLYWYRQTLGQGPEFLTYFQNEAQLEKSRLLSDRFSAERPKGSFSTLEIQRTEQGDSAMYLCASSLKGTGPGNEQFFGPGTRLTVL.

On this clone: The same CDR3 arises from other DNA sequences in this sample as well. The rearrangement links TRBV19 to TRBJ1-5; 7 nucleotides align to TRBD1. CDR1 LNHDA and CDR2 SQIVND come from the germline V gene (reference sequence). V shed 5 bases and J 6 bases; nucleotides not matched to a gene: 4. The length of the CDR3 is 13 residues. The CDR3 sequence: CASSRQGGQPQHF. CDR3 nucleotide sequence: TGTGCCAGTAGTCGACAGGGAGGTCAGCCCCAGCATTTT.

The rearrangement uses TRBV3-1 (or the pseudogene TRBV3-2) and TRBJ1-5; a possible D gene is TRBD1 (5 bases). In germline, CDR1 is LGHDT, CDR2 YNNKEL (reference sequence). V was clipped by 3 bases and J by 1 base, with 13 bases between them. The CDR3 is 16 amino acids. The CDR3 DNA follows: TGTGCCAGCAGCCAGGGGGGAGGCAGGAGCAATCAGCCCCAGCATTTT. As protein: CASSQGGGRSNQPQHF.

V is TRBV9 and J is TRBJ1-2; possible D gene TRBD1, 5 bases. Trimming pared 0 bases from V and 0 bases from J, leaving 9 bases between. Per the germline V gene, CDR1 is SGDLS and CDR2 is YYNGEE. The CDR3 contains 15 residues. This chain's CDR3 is CASSVDGRANYGYTF. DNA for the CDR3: TGTGCCAGCAGCGTAGATGGCAGGGCTAACTATGGCTACACCTTC.

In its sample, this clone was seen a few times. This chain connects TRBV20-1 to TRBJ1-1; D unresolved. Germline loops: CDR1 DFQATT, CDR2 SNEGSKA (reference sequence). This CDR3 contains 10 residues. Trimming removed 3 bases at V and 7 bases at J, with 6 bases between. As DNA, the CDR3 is TGCAGTGCTAGTGCATTTGAAGCTTTCTTT. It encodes CSASAFEAFF.

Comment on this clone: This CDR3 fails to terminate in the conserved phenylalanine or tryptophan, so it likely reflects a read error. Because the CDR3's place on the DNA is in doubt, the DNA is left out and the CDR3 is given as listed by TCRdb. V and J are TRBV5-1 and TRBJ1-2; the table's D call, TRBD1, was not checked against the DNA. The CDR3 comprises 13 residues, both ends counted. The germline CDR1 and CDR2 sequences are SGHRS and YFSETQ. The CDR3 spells CASSPGPGQGGVL.

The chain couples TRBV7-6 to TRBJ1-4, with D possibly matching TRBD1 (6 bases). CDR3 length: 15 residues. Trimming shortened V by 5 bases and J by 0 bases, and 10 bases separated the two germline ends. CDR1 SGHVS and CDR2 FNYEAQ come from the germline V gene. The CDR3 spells CASSPRTATNEKLFF. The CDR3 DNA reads TGTGCCAGCAGCCCCCGGACAGCAACTAATGAAAAACTGTTTTTT. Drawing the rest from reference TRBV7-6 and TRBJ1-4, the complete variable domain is GAGVSQSPRYKVTKRGQDVALRCDPISGHVSLYWYRQALGQGPEFLTYFNYEAQQDKSGLPNDRFSAERPEGSISTLTIQRTEQRDSAMYRCASSPRTATNEKLFFGSGTQLSVL.

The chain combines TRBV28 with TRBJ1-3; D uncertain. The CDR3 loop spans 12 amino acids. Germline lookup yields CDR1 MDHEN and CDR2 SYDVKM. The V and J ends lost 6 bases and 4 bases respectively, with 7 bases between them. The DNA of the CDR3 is TGTGCCAGCAGCAAGCTCGGAAACACCATATATTTT. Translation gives CASSKLGNTIYF.

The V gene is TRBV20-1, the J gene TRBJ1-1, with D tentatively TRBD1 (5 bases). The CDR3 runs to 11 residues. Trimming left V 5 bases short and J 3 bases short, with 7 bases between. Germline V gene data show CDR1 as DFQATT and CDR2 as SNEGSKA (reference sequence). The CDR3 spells CSARQHTEAFF. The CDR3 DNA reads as TGCAGTGCTCGACAGCACACTGAAGCTTTCTTT.

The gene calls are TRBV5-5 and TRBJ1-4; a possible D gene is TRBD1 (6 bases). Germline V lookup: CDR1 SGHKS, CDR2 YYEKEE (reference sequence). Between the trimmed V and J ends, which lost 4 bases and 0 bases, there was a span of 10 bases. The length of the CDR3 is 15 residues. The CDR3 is CASSREGATNEKLFF. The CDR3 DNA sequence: TGTGCCAGCAGCAGAGAGGGGGCAACTAATGAAAAACTGTTTTTT.

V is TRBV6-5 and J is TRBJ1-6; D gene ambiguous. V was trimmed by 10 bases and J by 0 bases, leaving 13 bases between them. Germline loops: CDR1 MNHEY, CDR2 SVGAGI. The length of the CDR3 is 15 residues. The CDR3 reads CATWVRGSYNSPLHF. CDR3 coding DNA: TGTGCCACCTGGGTTCGGGGCTCCTATAATTCACCCCTCCACTTT.

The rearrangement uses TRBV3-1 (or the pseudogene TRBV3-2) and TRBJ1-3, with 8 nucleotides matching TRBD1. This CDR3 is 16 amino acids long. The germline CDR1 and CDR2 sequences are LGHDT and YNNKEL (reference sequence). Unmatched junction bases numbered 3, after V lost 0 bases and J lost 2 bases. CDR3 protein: CASSQETGGTGNTIYF. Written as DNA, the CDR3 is TGTGCCAGCAGCCAAGAAACAGGGGGAACTGGAAACACCATATATTTT.

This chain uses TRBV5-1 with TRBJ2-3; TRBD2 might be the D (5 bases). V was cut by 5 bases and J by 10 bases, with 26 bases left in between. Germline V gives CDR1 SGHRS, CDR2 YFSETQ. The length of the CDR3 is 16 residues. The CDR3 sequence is CASSSSPREGGVAQYF. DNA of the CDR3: TGCGCCAGCAGTTCCTCGCCGCGCGAGGGTGGGGTAGCGCAGTATTTT.

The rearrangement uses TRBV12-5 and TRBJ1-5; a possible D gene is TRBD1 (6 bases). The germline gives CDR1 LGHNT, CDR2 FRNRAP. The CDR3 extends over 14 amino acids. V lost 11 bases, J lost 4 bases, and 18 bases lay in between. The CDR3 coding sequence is TGTGCTTCATTGGCCGGGACATCAAATCAGCCCCAGCATTTT. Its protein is CASLAGTSNQPQHF.

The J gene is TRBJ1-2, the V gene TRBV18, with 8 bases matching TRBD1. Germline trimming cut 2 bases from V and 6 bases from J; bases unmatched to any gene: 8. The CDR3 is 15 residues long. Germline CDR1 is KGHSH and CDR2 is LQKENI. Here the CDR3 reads CASSPEGQAANGYTF. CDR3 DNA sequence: TGTGCCAGCTCACCAGAGGGACAGGCGGCCAATGGCTACACCTTC.

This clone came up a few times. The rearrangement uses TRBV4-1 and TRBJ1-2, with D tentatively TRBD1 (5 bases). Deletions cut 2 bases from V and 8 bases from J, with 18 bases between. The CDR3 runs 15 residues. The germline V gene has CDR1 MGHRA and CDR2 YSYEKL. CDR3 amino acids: CASSQRGPRGGGYTF. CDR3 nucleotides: TGCGCCAGCAGCCAACGTGGGCCAAGGGGTGGGGGCTACACCTTC.

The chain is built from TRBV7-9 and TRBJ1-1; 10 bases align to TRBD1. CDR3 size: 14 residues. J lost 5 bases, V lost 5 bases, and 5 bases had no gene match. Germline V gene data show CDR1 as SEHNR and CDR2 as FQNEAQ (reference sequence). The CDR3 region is CASSPGTGETEAFF. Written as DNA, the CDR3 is TGTGCCAGCAGCCCCGGGACAGGGGAGACTGAAGCTTTCTTT.

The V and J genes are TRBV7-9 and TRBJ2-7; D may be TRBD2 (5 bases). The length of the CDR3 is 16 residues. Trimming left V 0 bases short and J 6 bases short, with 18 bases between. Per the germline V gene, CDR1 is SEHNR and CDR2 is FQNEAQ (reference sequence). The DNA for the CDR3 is TGTGCCAGCAGCTTAGCGACGACGGCAGCGGCTGCCGAGCAGTACTTC. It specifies CASSLATTAAAAEQYF.

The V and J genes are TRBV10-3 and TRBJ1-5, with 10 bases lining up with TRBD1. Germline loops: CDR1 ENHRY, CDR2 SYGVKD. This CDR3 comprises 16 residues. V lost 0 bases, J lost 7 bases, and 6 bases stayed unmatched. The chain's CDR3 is CAISESRTGGSQPQHF. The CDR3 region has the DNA TGTGCCATCAGTGAGTCTCGGACAGGGGGTAGCCAGCCCCAGCATTTT.

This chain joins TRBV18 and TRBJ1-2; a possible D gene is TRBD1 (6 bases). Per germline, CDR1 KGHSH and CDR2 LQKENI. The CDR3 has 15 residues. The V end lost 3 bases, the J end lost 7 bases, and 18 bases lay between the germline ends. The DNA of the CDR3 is TGTGCCAGCTCACCGGCGTGGGACAACACCCGTGGCTACACCTTC. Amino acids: CASSPAWDNTRGYTF.

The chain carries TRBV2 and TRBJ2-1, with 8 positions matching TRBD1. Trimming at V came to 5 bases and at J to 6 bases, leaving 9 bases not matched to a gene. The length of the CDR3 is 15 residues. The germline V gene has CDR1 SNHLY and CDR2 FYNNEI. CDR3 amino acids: CASSTRQGTLNEQFF. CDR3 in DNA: TGTGCCAGCAGTACGAGACAGGGGACGCTCAATGAGCAGTTCTTC.

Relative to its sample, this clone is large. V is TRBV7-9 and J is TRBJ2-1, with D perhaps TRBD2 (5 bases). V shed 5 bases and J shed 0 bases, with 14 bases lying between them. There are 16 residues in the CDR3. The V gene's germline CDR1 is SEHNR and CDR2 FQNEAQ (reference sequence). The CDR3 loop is CASSQIGVSSYNEQFF. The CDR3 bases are TGTGCCAGCAGCCAAATCGGGGTTAGCTCCTACAATGAGCAGTTCTTC.

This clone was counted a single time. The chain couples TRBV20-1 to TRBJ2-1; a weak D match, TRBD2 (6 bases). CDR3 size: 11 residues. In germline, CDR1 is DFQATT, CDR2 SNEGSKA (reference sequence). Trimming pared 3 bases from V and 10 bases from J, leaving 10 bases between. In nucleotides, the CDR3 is TGCAGTGCTAGCCGGGACTTGGAGCAGTTCTTC. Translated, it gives CSASRDLEQFF.

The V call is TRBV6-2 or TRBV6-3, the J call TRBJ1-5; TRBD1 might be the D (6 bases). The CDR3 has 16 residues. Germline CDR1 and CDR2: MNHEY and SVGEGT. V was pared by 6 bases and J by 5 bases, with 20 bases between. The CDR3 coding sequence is TGTGCCAGCAGCCATCCCGGGACACCATTTGATCAGCCCCAGCATTTT. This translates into CASSHPGTPFDQPQHF.